This T cell receptor beta chain was captured in a study of blood T cell repertoires in COVID-19. Some clones are missing from TCRdb's copy, which holds only in-frame ones; the method was immunoSEQ multiplex PCR. The sample gives over 350,000 clones, 88% of which show up once; more than 0.95% is in the top ten. Resolution of symptoms, clearance, or two negative PCRs was present in recovered Cohort 3 donors. CDR3 length equals 13 residues. Trimming stripped 3 bases from V and 4 bases from J, with 9 bases between. Sequenced: PBMCs or T cells enriched from blood (not recorded which). This chain connects TRBV12-3 or TRBV12-4 to TRBJ1-2, with a weak D call TRBD1 (5 bases). The sequence was collected from a woman aged 18 to 35 who had recovered from COVID-19. This chain's CDR3 is CASSLGGGYGYTF. Written as DNA, the CDR3 is TGTGCCAGCAGTTTGGGGGGTGGCTATGGCTACACCTTC.